This T cell receptor (beta chain) was found in a study of shared clonotypes between healthy human individuals. Across the study: The cohort comprised a couple of women and a few men. Their ages spanned 18 to 49 years.

When replicate PCRs were run on unsorted PBMC, they used approximately 300 ng DNA, 30,000 to 35,000 T cell genomes. Ten immunoSEQ deep assay plates were used to sequence unsorted PBMC DNA. In the original workflow: Quality scores were absent from the junction-only immunoSEQ sequences, so filtering differed. The table came from immunoSEQ multiplex PCR; TCRdb's copy has only in-frame clones and leaves some out. The V and J calls and clone size were taken over from that table, and D and trimming were inferred from the DNA. In the table there are roughly 95,000 clones, 40% to 55% of which are singletons. The table lists this clone with a few counts. The CDR3 is made up of 16 amino acids. Germline V gene lookup returns CDR1 SGHVS and CDR2 FNYEAQ. V shed 2 bases and J shed 6 bases, with 18 bases lying between them.

Sequenced sample: PBMCs. The V and J genes are TRBV7-6 and TRBJ2-3; weak D call: TRBD2 (6 bases). This TCR was sampled from a woman aged 40-49 years in good health. Some clones in this sample may be carry-over from other donors' samples. The CDR3 is CASSLTYSGGRDTQYF. The CDR3 DNA is TGTGCCAGCAGCTTAACCTATAGCGGCGGCCGGGATACGCAGTATTTT.